This T cell receptor beta chain was recovered during a study of cytomegalovirus exposure and HLA in healthy donors. Assay used: immunoSEQ multiplex PCR; TCRdb lists only in-frame clones, some missing. The table has tens of thousands of clones, around 85% seen once. CDR3 length: 14 residues. Germline V gene sequence: CDR1 SGHVS, CDR2 FNYEAQ. Unmatched junction bases numbered 7, after V lost 5 bases and J lost 3 bases. The sequence came from a man aged 18 to 35 in good health and CMV-seropositive. The gene calls are TRBV7-6 and TRBJ2-7; 7 nucleotides align to TRBD1. Sequences were obtained from PBMCs. The CDR3 region has the DNA TGTGCCAGCAGCGCTGGGACAGTAAACTACGAGCAGTACTTC. Translation gives CASSAGTVNYEQYF.